The clone carrying this T cell receptor (beta chain) was detected a few times. The table came from immunoSEQ multiplex PCR; TCRdb's copy has only in-frame clones and leaves some out. The sample lists about 130,000 clones, around three quarters seen once, with 9.5% to 15% in the top ten. The CDR3 is 14 residues long. Germline lookup yields CDR1 SGHRS and CDR2 YFSETQ. J was trimmed by 4 bases and V by 4 bases; bases with no gene match: 5. The data are from a study of cytotoxic CD8 clonotypes in ibrutinib-treated CLL. The starting material was PBMCs, obtained after 12 months of ibrutinib treatment. This clonotype originated in a human donor with chronic lymphocytic leukemia. The genes are TRBV5-1 and TRBJ2-7; 10 bases fit TRBD2. This CDR3 reads CASSPSGRSYEQYF. The CDR3 DNA follows: TGCGCCAGCAGCCCTAGCGGGAGATCGTACGAGCAGTACTTC.